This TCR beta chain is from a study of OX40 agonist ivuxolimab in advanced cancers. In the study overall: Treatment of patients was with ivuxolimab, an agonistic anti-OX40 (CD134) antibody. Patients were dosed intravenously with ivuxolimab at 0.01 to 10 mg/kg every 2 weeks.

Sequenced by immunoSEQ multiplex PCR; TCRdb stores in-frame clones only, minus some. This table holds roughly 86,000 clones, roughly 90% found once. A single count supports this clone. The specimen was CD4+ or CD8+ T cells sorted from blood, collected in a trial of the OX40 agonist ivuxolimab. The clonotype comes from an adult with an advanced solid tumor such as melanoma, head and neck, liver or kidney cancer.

CDR3 protein: CASSPKDRPNQPQHF. As DNA, the CDR3 is TGTGCCAGTAGTCCCAAGGACAGACCTAATCAGCCCCAGCATTTT. This sequence joins TRBV19 and TRBJ1-5; weak D call: TRBD1 (6 bases). The CDR3 runs to 15 residues. The V gene lost 5 bases and the J gene lost 4 bases, with 15 bases spanning the gap. The germline V gene has CDR1 LNHDA and CDR2 SQIVND (reference sequence). The complete variable domain, with remaining parts taken from reference TRBV19 and TRBJ1-5, reads DGGITQSPKYLFRKEGQNVTLSCEQNLNHDAMYWYRQDPGQGLRLIYYSQIVNDFQKGDIAEGYSVSREKKESFPLTVTSAQKNPTAFYLCASSPKDRPNQPQHFGDGTRLSIL.